The clone carrying this T cell receptor beta chain was observed once. Antigen: not known. This sample is drawn from a study of T cells in Graves' hyperthyroidism and ophthalmopathy. Study context: Specimen type is peripheral blood, collected at initial diagnosis prior to any treatment. Whole-study results and caveats: Median prediction lead before ophthalmopathy onset was 6.5 to 7 months with the model.

There are 15 residues in the CDR3. Germline V gives CDR1 SEHNR, CDR2 FQNEAQ (reference sequence). V shed 5 bases, J shed 3 bases, and the junction held 9 bases outside the gene matches. Patients aged 18 to 65 had newly diagnosed hyperthyroidism lasting under 2 months. Preceding any ophthalmopathy symptoms, the blood sample dates from first hyperthyroidism diagnosis. What was amplified from RNA transcripts were TCR beta CDR3 regions. The HTBI primer set was used in a first-round RT-PCR of the TCR CDR3. TCRdb ran MiXCR on the multiplex PCR reads and lists one entry per CDR3 protein. Here the sample spans around 250,000 distinct CDR3 sequences, roughly 14% being singletons.

The J gene is TRBJ2-7, the V gene TRBV7-9; 8 nucleotides agree with TRBD1. Source material: blood. The origin of this receptor is a woman in her thirties or forties with Graves' hyperthyroidism that later progressed to Graves' ophthalmopathy. CDR3 loop: CASSNPGTGDYEQYF. In DNA form, the CDR3 reads TGTGCCAGCAGCAACCCCGGGACAGGTGACTACGAGCAGTACTTC.